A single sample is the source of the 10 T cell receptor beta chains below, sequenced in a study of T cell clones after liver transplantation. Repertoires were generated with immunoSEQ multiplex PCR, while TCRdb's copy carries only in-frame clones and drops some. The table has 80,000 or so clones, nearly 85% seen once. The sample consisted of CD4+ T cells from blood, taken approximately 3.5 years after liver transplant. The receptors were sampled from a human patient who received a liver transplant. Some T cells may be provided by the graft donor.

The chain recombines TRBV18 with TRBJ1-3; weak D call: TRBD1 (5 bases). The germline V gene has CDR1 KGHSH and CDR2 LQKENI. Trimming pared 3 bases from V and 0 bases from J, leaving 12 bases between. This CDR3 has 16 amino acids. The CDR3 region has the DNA TGTGCCAGCTCACCCCCGGGACGGAACTCTGGAAACACCATATATTTT. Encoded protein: CASSPPGRNSGNTIYF. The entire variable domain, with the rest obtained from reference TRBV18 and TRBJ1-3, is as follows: NAGVMQNPRHLVRRRGQEARLRCSPMKGHSHVYWYRQLPEEGLKFMVYLQKENIIDESGMPKERFSAEFPKEGPSILRIQQVVRGDSAAYFCASSPPGRNSGNTIYFGEGSWLTVV.

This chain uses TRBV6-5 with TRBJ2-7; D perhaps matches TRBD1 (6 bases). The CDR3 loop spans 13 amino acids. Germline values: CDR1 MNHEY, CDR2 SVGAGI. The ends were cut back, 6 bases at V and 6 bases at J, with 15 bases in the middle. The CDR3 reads CASRGTNLAEQYF. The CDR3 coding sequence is TGTGCCAGCAGGGGGACAAACTTAGCCGAGCAGTACTTC.

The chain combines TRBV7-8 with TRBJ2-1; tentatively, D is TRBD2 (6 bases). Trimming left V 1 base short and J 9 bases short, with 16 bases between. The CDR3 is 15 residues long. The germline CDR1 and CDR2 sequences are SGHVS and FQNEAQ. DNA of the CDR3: TGTGCCAGCAGCTTAGTTGTGACTAGGATGGGTGAGCAGTTCTTC. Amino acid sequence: CASSLVVTRMGEQFF.

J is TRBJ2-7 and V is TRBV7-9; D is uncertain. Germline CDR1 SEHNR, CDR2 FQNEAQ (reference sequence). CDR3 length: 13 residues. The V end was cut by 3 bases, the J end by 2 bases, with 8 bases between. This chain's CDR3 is CASSFPQTYEQYF. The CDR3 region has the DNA TGTGCCAGCAGCTTTCCACAAACCTACGAGCAGTACTTC.

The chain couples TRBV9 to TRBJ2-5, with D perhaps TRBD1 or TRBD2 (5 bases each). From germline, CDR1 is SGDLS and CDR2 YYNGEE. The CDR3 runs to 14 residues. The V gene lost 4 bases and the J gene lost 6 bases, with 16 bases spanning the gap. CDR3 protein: CASSSREGLQTQYF. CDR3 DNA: TGTGCCAGCAGCTCCAGAGAGGGGCTGCAGACCCAGTACTTC.

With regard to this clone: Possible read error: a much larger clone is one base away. CDR3 in amino acids: CASSLYYEQYF. The CDR3 DNA sequence: TGTGCCAGCAGCCTCTACTACGAGCAGTACTTC. V is TRBV2 and J is TRBJ2-7; D is ambiguous. CDR1 and CDR2 from the germline V gene are SNHLY and FYNNEI. V dropped 6 bases and J dropped 3 bases, with 6 bases sitting between them. CDR3 length equals 11 residues.

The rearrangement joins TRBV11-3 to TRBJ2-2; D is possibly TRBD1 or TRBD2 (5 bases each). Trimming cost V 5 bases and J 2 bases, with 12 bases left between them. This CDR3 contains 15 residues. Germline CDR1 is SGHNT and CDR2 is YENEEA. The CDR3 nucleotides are TGTGCCAGCAGCCCCGGGACGGCTAACACCGGGGAGCTGTTTTTT. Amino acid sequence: CASSPGTANTGELFF. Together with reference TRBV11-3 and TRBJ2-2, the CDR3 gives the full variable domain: EAGVVQSPRYKIIEKKQPVAFWCNPISGHNTLYWYLQNLGQGPELLIRYENEEAVDDSQLPKDRFSAERLKGVDSTLKIQPAELGDSAVYLCASSPGTANTGELFFGEGSRLTVL.

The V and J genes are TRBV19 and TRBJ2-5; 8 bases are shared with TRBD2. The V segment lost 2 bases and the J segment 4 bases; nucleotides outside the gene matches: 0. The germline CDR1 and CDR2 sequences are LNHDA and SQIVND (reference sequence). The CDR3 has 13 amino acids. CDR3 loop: CASSISGRETQYF. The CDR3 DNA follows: TGTGCCAGTAGTATAAGCGGGAGAGAGACCCAGTACTTC.

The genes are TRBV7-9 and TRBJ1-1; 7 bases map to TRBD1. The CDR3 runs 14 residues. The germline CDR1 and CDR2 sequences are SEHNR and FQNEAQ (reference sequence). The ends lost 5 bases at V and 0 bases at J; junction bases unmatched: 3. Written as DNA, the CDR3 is TGTGCCAGCAGCAAGGGGGCGGTGAACACTGAAGCTTTCTTT. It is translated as CASSKGAVNTEAFF.

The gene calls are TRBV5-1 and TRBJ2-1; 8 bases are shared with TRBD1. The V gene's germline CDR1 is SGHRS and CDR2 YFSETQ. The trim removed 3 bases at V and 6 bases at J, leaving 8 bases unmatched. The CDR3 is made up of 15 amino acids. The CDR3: CASSYGQGATNEQFF. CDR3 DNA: TGCGCCAGCAGCTACGGACAGGGAGCGACCAATGAGCAGTTCTTC.